The 7 T cell receptor beta chains given below trace back to one sample, sequenced in a study of T cells after yellow fever vaccination. TCRdb independently ran MiXCR on the 5' RACE reads; one entry per CDR3 protein. The data contain about 360,000 distinct CDR3 sequences, approximately 6% of them singletons. Sequenced here: PBMCs, sampled 5 days after the yellow fever booster vaccination. Receptor source: a man aged 25 to 45 who received the YFV17D yellow fever vaccine.

This clonotype was seen repeatedly, ten times or more. V is TRBV20-1 and J is TRBJ2-3; the D gene is possibly TRBD1 (5 bases). Looked up from germline, CDR1 is DFQATT and CDR2 is SNEGSKA (reference sequence). The CDR3 spans 14 residues. V lost 5 bases and J lost 3, with 15 bases in between. Here the CDR3 reads CSAARGPGTDTQYF. CDR3 DNA: TGCAGTGCTGCTAGGGGCCCTGGGACAGATACGCAGTATTTT.

The rearrangement links TRBV11-2 to TRBJ2-3; D unclear. The CDR3 totals 13 residues. Germline lookup yields CDR1 SGHAT and CDR2 FQNNGV. Trimming shortened V by 5 bases and J by 5 bases, and 11 bases separated the two germline ends. Here the CDR3 reads CASSLLKRDTQYF. CDR3 DNA: TGTGCCAGCAGCCTACTCAAAAGAGATACGCAGTATTTT.

This clonotype was counted only a few times. The V call is TRBV27, the J call TRBJ2-5; no firm D call. The V and J ends lost 7 bases and 4 bases respectively, with 13 bases between them. CDR3 length: 13 residues. The germline gives CDR1 MNHEY, CDR2 SMNVEV (reference sequence). The CDR3 sequence is CASNPGRGETQYF. The CDR3, as DNA: TGTGCCAGCAACCCCGGGCGAGGAGAGACCCAGTACTTC.

This clonotype has only a few counts. This sequence joins TRBV21-1 and TRBJ1-5; TRBD1 is taken as the D call from the table, unchecked against the DNA. TRBV21-1 is shown as a pseudogene. This CDR3 region has 15 residues. This chain's CDR3 is CASSLRGARNQPQHF. The CDR3 region has the DNA TGTGCCAGCAGCTTACGGGGGGCGAGGAATCAGCCCCAGCATTTT.

This clonotype was picked up a small number of times. This chain links TRBV10-3 with TRBJ2-7, with D possibly matching TRBD1 (6 bases). Trimming removed 6 bases at V and 5 bases at J, with 11 bases between. This CDR3 is built from 12 residues. Germline values: CDR1 ENHRY, CDR2 SYGVKD. The CDR3 coding sequence is TGTGCCATCAGCGCAGGGGTGAACGAGCAGTACTTC. This encodes CAISAGVNEQYF.

This chain uses TRBV7-2 with TRBJ2-1; no clear D gene. This CDR3 has 15 amino acids. The germline CDR1 and CDR2 sequences are SGHTA and FQGNSA. Deletions cut 1 base from V and 6 bases from J, with 13 bases between. Written as DNA, the CDR3 is TGTGCCAGCAGCTTAGTTGTTAGCAAGACCAATGAGCAGTTCTTC. It encodes CASSLVVSKTNEQFF.

The chain links TRBV7-9 to TRBJ1-1; the match to TRBD1 covers 7 bases. Trimming cost V 5 bases and J 9 bases; bases outside gene matches: 9. CDR1 is SEHNR and CDR2 is FQNEAQ in the germline V gene (reference sequence). This CDR3 has 13 amino acids. This CDR3 is CASSPTRTGQAFF. CDR3 nucleotide sequence: TGTGCCAGCAGCCCAACTAGGACAGGTCAAGCTTTCTTT.